The rows below give T cell receptor beta chains drawn from one sample of a study of blood T cell repertoires in COVID-19. Only in-frame clones appear in the TCRdb table, and some are missing; sequencing was by immunoSEQ multiplex PCR. The sample has 300,000 to 400,000 clones, just over 85% seen once. Specimen: PBMCs or T cells enriched from blood (not recorded which). Receptor source: a middle-aged woman with acute COVID-19. The CDR3 runs from the conserved cysteine through the conserved F or W. Fields, in order: D gene, J gene, clone size, V gene, CDR3 protein, CDR3 DNA. D genes are given only for firm matches. Only part of the rows carry a size: once, few, many, or a class if the clone is expanded.

NA | TRBJ1-1 | NA | TRBV4-3 | CASSQDFRGTEAFF | TGCGCCAGCAGCCAAGATTTCAGGGGAACTGAAGCTTTCTTT
TRBD2 | TRBJ2-1 | once | TRBV28 | CASSTPSGGAYEQFF | TGTGCCAGCAGTACGCCTAGCGGGGGGGCCTATGAGCAGTTCTTC
TRBD1 | TRBJ1-1 | NA | TRBV10-3 | CAISEYGTGGSMNTEAFF | TGTGCCATCAGTGAGTACGGGACAGGGGGCTCCATGAACACTGAAGCTTTCTTT
NA | TRBJ2-1 | few | TRBV11-2 | CASSLPGSFGFF | TGTGCCAGCAGCCTCCCTGGTAGTTTCGGGTTCTTC
NA | TRBJ1-5 | NA | TRBV2 | CASSVPKSAQHF | TGTGCCAGCAGTGTACCCAAGTCAGCCCAGCATTTT
NA | TRBJ1-5 | NA | TRBV7-8 | CASSFRGVGQPQHF | TGTGCCAGCAGCTTCAGGGGTGTGGGTCAGCCCCAGCATTTT
NA | TRBJ1-2 | NA | TRBV6-2/TRBV6-3 | CASSGHGGYGYTF | TGTGCCAGCAGTGGCCATGGCGGCTATGGCTACACCTTC
TRBD1 | TRBJ2-2 | NA | TRBV10-3 | CAISRDRAAGELFF | TGTGCCATCAGTCGGGACAGGGCGGCCGGGGAGCTGTTTTTT
TRBD2 | TRBJ2-1 | NA | TRBV6-6 | CASSRTSGGSSYNEQFF | TGTGCCAGCAGTCGTACTAGCGGGGGCTCCTCCTACAATGAGCAGTTCTTC
NA | TRBJ2-5 | few | TRBV4-3 | CASSQERGAGTQYF | TGCGCCAGCAGCCAAGAGCGCGGTGCGGGGACCCAGTACTTC
NA | TRBJ1-6 | NA | TRBV5-1 | CASRTGYNSPLHF | TGCGCCAGCCGAACAGGGTATAATTCACCCCTCCACTTT
TRBD1 | TRBJ2-1 | NA | TRBV29-1 | CSVEGQGNNEQFF | TGCAGCGTTGAGGGACAGGGGAACAATGAGCAGTTCTTC
NA | TRBJ1-2 | NA | TRBV28 | CASSQGQRNYGYTF | TGTGCCAGCAGCCAGGGACAACGAAACTATGGCTACACCTTC
TRBD1 | TRBJ2-1 | NA | TRBV5-1 | CASSTTGGAWNEQFF | TGCGCCAGCAGCACGACAGGGGGCGCGTGGAATGAGCAGTTCTTC
NA | TRBJ1-3 | NA | TRBV7-9 | CASSPMLNSGNTIYF | TGTGCCAGCAGCCCTATGCTGAACTCTGGAAACACCATATATTTT
NA | TRBJ2-7 | NA | TRBV9 | CASSFRSSSYEQYF | TGTGCCAGCAGCTTCCGGTCTAGCTCCTACGAGCAGTACTTC
TRBD1 | TRBJ1-5 | NA | TRBV7-2 | CASSPGQAIQPQHF | TGTGCCAGCAGCCCCGGACAGGCAATCCAGCCCCAGCATTTT
NA | TRBJ1-5 | few | TRBV28 | CASSLGTPYQPQHF | TGTGCCAGCAGCCTGGGGACACCGTATCAGCCCCAGCATTTT
TRBD1 | TRBJ1-2 | NA | TRBV27 | CASSRTGGNYGYTF | TGTGCCAGCAGTAGGACAGGGGGGAACTATGGCTACACCTTC
TRBD2 | TRBJ2-2 | NA | TRBV2 | CASTGTSVPNTGELFF | TGTGCCAGCACCGGGACTAGCGTCCCGAATACCGGGGAGCTGTTTTTT
TRBD2 | TRBJ2-2 | few | TRBV5-6 | CASSSLTGGLASTGELFF | TGTGCCAGCAGCTCCCTGACCGGAGGACTAGCGTCCACCGGGGAGCTGTTTTTT
TRBD2 | TRBJ2-5 | NA | TRBV5-1 | CASSLGGLAGEETQYF | TGCGCCAGCAGTCTTGGAGGACTAGCGGGGGAAGAGACCCAGTACTTC
TRBD2 | TRBJ2-3 | NA | TRBV6-2/TRBV6-3 | CASSARLAGAVTDTQYF | TGTGCCAGCAGTGCCCGACTAGCGGGGGCCGTGACAGATACGCAGTATTTT
TRBD2 | TRBJ2-1 | NA | TRBV19 | CASSRQGLAGVDNEQFF | TGTGCCAGTAGTAGACAGGGACTAGCGGGAGTCGACAATGAGCAGTTCTTC
NA | TRBJ1-2 | NA | TRBV28 | CASSSLPRGYTF | TGTGCCAGCAGTTCCCTCCCCCGGGGCTACACCTTC
TRBD2 | TRBJ2-7 | NA | TRBV5-4 | CASSSQRGRDEQYF | TGTGCCAGCAGCTCCCAGCGGGGGCGGGACGAGCAGTACTTC
NA | TRBJ1-4 | NA | TRBV7-2 | CASNKQGTNEKLFF | TGTGCCAGCAACAAACAGGGAACTAATGAAAAACTGTTTTTT
NA | TRBJ2-5 | NA | TRBV9 | CASSVGIAYYQETQYF | TGTGCCAGCAGCGTAGGAATAGCGTACTACCAAGAGACCCAGTACTTC
TRBD1 | TRBJ1-4 | NA | TRBV14 | CASSQDPQGANEKLFF | TGTGCCAGCAGCCAAGACCCACAGGGGGCTAATGAAAAACTGTTTTTT